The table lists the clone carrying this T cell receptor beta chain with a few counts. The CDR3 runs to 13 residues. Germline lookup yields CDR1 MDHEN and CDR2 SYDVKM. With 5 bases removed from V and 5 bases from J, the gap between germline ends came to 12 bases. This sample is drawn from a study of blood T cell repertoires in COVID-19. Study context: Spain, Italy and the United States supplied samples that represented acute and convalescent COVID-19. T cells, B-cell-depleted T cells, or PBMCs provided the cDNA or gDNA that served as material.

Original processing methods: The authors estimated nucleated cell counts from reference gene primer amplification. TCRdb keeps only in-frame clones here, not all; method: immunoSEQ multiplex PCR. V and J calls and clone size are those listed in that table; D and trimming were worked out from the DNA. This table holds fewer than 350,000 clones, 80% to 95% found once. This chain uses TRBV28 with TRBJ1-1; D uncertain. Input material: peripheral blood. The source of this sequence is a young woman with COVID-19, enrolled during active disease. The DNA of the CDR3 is TGTGCCAGCAGTCCTCCGGCGGGGACTGAAGCTTTCTTT. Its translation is CASSPPAGTEAFF.